The clone carrying this T cell receptor beta chain occurred a few times. The antigen is not known. TCRdb redid the calling of the RT-PCR reads with MiXCR, one entry per CDR3 protein. The table records about 800,000 distinct CDR3 sequences, 20% to 25% of them present only once. V shed 5 bases and J 6 bases; nucleotides not matched to a gene: 9. Germline loops: CDR1 SGHTA, CDR2 FQGNSA. The CDR3 is 17 residues long. The record originates from a study of response to subunit inactivated influenza vaccine. Whole-study results and caveats: The authors suggested that every seasonal influenza vaccination recruits few new T cells.

The receptor's source is a man over 45 who received an inactivated influenza vaccine. The sample was PBMCs from blood, taken about 5 days after vaccination. This chain uses TRBV7-2 with TRBJ2-5, with 16 positions matching TRBD2. CDR3 DNA sequence: TGTGCCAGCAGCCCGGGGGGACTAGCGGGAGGGTTAAAGACCCAGTACTTC. Its protein product is CASSPGGLAGGLKTQYF.